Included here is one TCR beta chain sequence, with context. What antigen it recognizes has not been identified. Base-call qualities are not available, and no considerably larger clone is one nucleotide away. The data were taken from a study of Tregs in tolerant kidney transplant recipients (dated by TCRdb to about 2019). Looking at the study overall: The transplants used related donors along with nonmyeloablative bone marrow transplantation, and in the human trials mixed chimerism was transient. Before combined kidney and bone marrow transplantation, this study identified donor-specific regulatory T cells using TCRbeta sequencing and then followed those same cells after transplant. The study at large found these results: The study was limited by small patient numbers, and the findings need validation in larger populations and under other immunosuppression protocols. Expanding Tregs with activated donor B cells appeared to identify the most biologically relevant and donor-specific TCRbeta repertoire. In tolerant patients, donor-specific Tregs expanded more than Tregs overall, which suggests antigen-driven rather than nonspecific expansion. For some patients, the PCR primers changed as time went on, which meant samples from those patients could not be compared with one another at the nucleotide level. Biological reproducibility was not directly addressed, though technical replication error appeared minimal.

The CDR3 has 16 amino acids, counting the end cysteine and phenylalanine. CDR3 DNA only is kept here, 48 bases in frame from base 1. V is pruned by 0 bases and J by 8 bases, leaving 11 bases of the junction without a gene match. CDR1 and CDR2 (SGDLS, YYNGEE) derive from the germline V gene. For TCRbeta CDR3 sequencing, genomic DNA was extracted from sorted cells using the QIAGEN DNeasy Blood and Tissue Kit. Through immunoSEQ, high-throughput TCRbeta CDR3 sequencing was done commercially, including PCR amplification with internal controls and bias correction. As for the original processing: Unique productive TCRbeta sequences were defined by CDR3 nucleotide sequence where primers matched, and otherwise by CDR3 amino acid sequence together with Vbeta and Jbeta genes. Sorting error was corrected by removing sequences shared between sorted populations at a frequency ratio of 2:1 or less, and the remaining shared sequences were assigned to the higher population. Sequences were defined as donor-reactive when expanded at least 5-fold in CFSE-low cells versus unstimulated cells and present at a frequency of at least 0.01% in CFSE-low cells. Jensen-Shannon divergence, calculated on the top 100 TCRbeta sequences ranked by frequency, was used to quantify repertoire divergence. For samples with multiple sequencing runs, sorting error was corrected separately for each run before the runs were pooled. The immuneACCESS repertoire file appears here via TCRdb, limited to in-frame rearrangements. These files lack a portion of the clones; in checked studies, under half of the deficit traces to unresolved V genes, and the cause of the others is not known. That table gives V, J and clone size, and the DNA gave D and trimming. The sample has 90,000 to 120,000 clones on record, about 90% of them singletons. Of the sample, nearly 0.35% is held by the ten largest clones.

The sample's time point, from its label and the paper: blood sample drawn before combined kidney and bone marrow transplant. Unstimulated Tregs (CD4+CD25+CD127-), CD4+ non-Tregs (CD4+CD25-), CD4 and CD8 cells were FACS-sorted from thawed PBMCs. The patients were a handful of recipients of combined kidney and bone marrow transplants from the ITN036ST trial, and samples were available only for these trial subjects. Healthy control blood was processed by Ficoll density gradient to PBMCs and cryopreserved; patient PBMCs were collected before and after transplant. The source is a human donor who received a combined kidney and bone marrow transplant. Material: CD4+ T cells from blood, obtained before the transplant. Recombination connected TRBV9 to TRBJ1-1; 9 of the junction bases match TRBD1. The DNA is TGTGCCAGCAGCGTAGTTACAGGGGGCGCCTCAGAAGAAGCTTTCTTT. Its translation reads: CASSVVTGGASEEAFF. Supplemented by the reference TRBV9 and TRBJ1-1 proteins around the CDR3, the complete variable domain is DSGVTQTPKHLITATGQRVTLRCSPRSGDLSVYWYQQSLDQGLQFLIQYYNGEERAKGNILERFSAQQFPDLHSELNLSSLELGDSALYFCASSVVTGGASEEAFFGQGTRLTVV.